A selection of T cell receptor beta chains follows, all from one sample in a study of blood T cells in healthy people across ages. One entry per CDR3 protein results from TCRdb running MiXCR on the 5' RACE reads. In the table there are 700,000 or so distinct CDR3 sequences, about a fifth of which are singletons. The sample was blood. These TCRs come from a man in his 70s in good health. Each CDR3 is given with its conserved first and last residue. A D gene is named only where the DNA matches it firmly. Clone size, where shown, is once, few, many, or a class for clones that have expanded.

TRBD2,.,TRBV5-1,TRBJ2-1,TGCGCCAGCAGCTCGGGACTATTCGTCAATGAGCAGTTCTTC,CASSSGLFVNEQFF
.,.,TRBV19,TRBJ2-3,TGTGCCAGTAGTATGCGACTAGATGCAGATACGCAGTATTTT,CASSMRLDADTQYF
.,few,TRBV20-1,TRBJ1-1,TGCAGTGCTATTTTGGGCCTGAACACTGAAGCTTTCTTT,CSAILGLNTEAFF
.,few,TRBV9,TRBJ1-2,TGTGCCAGCAGCGTAGATCCAGGCAACTATGGCTACACCTTC,CASSVDPGNYGYTF
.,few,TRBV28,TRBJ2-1,TGTGCCAGCAGTTTGCCGATGAGGAATGAGCAGTTCTTC,CASSLPMRNEQFF
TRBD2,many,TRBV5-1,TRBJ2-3,TGCGCCAGCAGCTTGGATGCCGGGGGGGCCGAAGATACGCAGTATTTT,CASSLDAGGAEDTQYF
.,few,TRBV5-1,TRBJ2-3,TGCGCCAGCAGCTTGACAGCCGCTGGCACAGATACGCAGTATTTT,CASSLTAAGTDTQYF
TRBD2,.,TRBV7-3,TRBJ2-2,TGTGCCAGCAGCTTAGCGGGAGTAAGCACCGGGGAGCTGTTTTTT,CASSLAGVSTGELFF
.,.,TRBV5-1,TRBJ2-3,TGCGCCAGCAGCTTGGGAGCCATCTCAACACAGGACAGGCAGTATTTT,CASSLGAISTQDRQYF
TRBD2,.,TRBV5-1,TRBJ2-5,TGCGCCAGCAGTCCGCCTAGCGGGGCCACCCAAGAGACCCAGTACTTC,CASSPPSGATQETQYF
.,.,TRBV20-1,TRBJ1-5,TGCAGTGCTAGAACTACGGGGCAGGGGTTTCAGCCCCAGCATTTT,CSARTTGQGFQPQHF
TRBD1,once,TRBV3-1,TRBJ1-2,TGTGCCAGCAGCCAAGATGTGGGGAGGGGGCGCGGCTATGGCTACACCTTC,CASSQDVGRGRGYGYTF
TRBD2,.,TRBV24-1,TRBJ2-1,TGTGCCACCAGTGATACCCGGGGGGGATCCTACAATGAGCAGTTCTTC,CATSDTRGGSYNEQFF
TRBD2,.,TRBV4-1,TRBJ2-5,TGCGCCAGCAGCCATACTGCTAGGGCTAGCGGGCGCGGAGAGACCCAGTACTTC,CASSHTARASGRGETQYF
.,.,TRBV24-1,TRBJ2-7,TGTGCCACCAGTGACCAGGACGGGACCTACGAGCAGTACTTC,CATSDQDGTYEQYF
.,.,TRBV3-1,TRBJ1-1,TGTGCCAGCACAATGGGGAACACTGAAGCTTTCTTT,CASTMGNTEAFF
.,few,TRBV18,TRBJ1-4,TGTGCCAGCTCACCGCGGACAGAGGCCCCTAGGTCGAAACTGTTTTTT,CASSPRTEAPRSKLFF
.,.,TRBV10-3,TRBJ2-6,TGTGCCATCAGTAAGCCACCGACAGGAGCCGGTGGGGCCAACCTCCTGACTTTC,CAISKPPTGAGGANLLTF
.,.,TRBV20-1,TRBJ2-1,TGCAGTGCTAGAGATCAGGGGGCTTTCCGGGGGGCCGTATCTTCCAATGAGCAGTTCTTC,CSARDQGAFRGAVSSNEQFF
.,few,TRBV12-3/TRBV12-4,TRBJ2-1,TGTGCCAGCAGTTCCCAGCGCTATGAGCAGTTCTTC,CASSSQRYEQFF
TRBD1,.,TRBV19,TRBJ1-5,TGTGCCAGTAGTATTAACAGGGGGGGTAATCAGCCCCAGCATTTT,CASSINRGGNQPQHF
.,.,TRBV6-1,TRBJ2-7,TGTGCCAGCAGAGACCATAGGGGGAGACGTTCCTACGAGCAGTACTTC,CASRDHRGRRSYEQYF
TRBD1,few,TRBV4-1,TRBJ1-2,TGCGCCAGCAGCCAAGACCCAGGGGGAAACTATGGCTACACCTTC,CASSQDPGGNYGYTF
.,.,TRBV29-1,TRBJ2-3,TGCAGCGTTGAAGCCCCACGTGGGTCCACAGATACGCAGTATTTT,CSVEAPRGSTDTQYF
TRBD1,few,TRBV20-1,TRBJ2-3,TGCAGTGCTAGTAGGGGGCTAGGAGATACGCAGTATTTT,CSASRGLGDTQYF
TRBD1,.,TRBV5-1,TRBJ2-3,TGCGCCAGCAGCGCGGGACAGGGTGTTCTGTACAGAGATACGCAGTATTTT,CASSAGQGVLYRDTQYF
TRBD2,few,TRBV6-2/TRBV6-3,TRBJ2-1,TGTGCCAGCAGTTACCTTAGCGGGAGGGCCGGTTCCTACAATGAGCAGTTCTTC,CASSYLSGRAGSYNEQFF
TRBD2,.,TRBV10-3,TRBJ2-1,TGTGCCATCAGCTTACTAGCGGAGGATTACAATGAGCAGTTCTTC,CAISLLAEDYNEQFF
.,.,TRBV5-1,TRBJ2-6,TGCGCCAGCAGCTTATCTGCTTCTAGCTCTGGGGCCAACGTCCTGACTTTC,CASSLSASSSGANVLTF
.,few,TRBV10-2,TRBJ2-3,TGCGCCAGCAGTGAGGGGCGGGGTATCCCAGATACGCAGTATTTT,CASSEGRGIPDTQYF
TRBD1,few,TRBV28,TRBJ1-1,TGTGCCATCTGGTCCGGGACAGGGGTATCAGCTTTCTTT,CAIWSGTGVSAFF
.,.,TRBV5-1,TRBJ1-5,TGCGCCAGCAGCTTGTCAGGTAGCCTCAATCAGCCCCAGCATTTT,CASSLSGSLNQPQHF
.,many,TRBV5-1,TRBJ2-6,TGCGCCAGCAGCTTGGAAGCATTTGGGGCCAACGTCCTGACTTTC,CASSLEAFGANVLTF
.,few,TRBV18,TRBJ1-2,TGTGCCAGCTCACCAATATCAGAAACTAACTATGGCTACACCTTC,CASSPISETNYGYTF
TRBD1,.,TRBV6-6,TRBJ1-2,TGTGCCAGCAGTCCCAGGACAGGGCCGGGCTATGGCTACACCTTC,CASSPRTGPGYGYTF
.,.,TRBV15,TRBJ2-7,TGTGCCACCAGCAGAGATCCACCTAAAGGGGAATCCTACGAGCAGTACTTC,CATSRDPPKGESYEQYF
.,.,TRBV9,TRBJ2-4,TGTGCCAGCAGCGTAGGATACAGGGAAAAAAACATTCAGTACTTC,CASSVGYREKNIQYF
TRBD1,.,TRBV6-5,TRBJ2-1,TGTGCCAGCAGTTATCCCCGGGTCGGGACAGCTTCTCTCAGTGAGCAGTTCTTC,CASSYPRVGTASLSEQFF
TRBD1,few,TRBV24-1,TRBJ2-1,TGTGCCACCAGTGACTCTGACAGGGGCTCCTACAATGAGCAGTTCTTC,CATSDSDRGSYNEQFF
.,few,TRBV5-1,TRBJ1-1,TGCGCCAGCAGCTTGGATAACGGTAAAGAAGCTTTCTTT,CASSLDNGKEAFF
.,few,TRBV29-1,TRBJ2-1,TGCAGCGGCGATAGCGGATCCTACAATGAGCAGTTCTTC,CSGDSGSYNEQFF
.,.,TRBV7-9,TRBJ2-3,TGTGCCAGCAGCTTTGGGGGTTCCCGCACAGATACGCAGTATTTT,CASSFGGSRTDTQYF
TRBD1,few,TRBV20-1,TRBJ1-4,TGCAGTGCTTCCCCCGGACAGGATGGTGAAAAACTGTTTTTT,CSASPGQDGEKLFF
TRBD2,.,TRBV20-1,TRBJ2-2,TGCAGTGCGCTGGGACTAGCGGGAGGTTTAGGCACCGGGGAGCTGTTTTTT,CSALGLAGGLGTGELFF
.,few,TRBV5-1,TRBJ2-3,TGCGCCAGCAGCAGGGACTCGCCTCACACAGATACGCAGTATTTT,CASSRDSPHTDTQYF
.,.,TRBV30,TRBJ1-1,TGTGCCTGGAGTACCAGGGCCGTGAACACTGAAGCTTTCTTT,CAWSTRAVNTEAFF
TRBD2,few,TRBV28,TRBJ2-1,TGTGCCAGCAGTAGGACTAGCGGGAACAATGAGCAGTTCTTC,CASSRTSGNNEQFF
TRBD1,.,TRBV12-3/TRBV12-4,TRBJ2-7,TGTGCCAGCAGTCCAGGGACAGGCGGTAGCTCCTACGAGCAGTACTTC,CASSPGTGGSSYEQYF
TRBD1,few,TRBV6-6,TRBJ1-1,TGTGCCAGCACCGCCGGGACAGGGGGTAGAAGCACTGAAGCTTTCTTT,CASTAGTGGRSTEAFF
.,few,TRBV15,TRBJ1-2,TGTGCCATCAGCAGAGATCTCTGGGGAGGGAACTATGGCTACACCTTC,CAISRDLWGGNYGYTF
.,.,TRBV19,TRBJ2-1,TGTGCCAGTAGGGGGGGAGATGGATACAATGAGCAGTTCTTC,CASRGGDGYNEQFF
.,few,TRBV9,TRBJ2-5,TGTGCCAGCAGCGTAGAAGCCGGGACAGCGGGTCAAGAGACCCAGTACTTC,CASSVEAGTAGQETQYF
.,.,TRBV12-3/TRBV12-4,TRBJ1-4,TGTGCCAGCAGTTTTGGCCTCCAAGAGGAAAAACTGTTTTTT,CASSFGLQEEKLFF